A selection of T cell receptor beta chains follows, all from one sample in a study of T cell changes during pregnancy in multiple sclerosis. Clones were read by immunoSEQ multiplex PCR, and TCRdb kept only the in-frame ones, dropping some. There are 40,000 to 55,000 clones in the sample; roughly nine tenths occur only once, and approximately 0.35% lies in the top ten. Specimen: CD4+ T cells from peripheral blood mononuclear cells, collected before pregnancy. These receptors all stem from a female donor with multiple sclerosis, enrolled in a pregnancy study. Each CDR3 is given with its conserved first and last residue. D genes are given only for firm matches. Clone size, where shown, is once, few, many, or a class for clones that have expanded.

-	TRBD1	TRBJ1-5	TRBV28	TGTGCCAGCAGCTGGGGACAGTATAGCAATCAGCCCCAGCATTTT	CASSWGQYSNQPQHF
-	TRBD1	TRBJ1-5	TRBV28	TGTGCCAGCAGAGCTACCCAGGGGGGAAGAAGCAATCAGCCCCAGCATTTT	CASRATQGGRSNQPQHF
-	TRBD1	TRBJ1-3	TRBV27	TGTGCCAGCAGCCCTATATACAGGGGATCGGGAAACACCATATATTTT	CASSPIYRGSGNTIYF
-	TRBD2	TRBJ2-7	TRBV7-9	TGTGCCAGCAGCTTCACTAGCGGGAGTTACGAGCAGTACTTC	CASSFTSGSYEQYF
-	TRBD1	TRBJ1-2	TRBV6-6	TGTGCCAGCAGTTCCCGGACAGGGGGTCATGGCTACACCTTC	CASSSRTGGHGYTF
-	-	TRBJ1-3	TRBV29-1	TGCAGCGTTGAAGGGGGGCGAGGTGGTGGAAACACCATATATTTT	CSVEGGRGGGNTIYF
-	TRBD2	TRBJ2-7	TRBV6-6	TGTGCCAGCAGTTCCCGGGGGGGGCAGACCTACGAGCAGTACTTC	CASSSRGGQTYEQYF
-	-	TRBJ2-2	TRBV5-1	TGCGCCAGCAGCAAGGCGCTAGCGTCCACCGGGGAGCTGTTTTTT	CASSKALASTGELFF
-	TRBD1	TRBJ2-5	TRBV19	TGTGCCAGTAGTATTGGACAGGGGCCTCCGCGCCCCCAGTACTTC	CASSIGQGPPRPQYF
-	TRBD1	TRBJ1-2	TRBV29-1	TGCAGCGTTGAAGATCCCCGCGGACAGGGGCTAGGGTACGGCTACACCTTC	CSVEDPRGQGLGYGYTF
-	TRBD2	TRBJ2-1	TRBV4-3	TGCGCCAGCAGCGTAGTTAGGACTAGCGGCTACAATGAGCAGTTCTTC	CASSVVRTSGYNEQFF
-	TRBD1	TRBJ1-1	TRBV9	TGTGCCAGCAGCGCCTACAGGGGGCAAACTGAAGCTTTCTTT	CASSAYRGQTEAFF
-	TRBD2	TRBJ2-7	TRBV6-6	TGTGCCAGCAGTTACGGGCTAGCGGGAGGGTCCTACGAGCAGTACTTC	CASSYGLAGGSYEQYF
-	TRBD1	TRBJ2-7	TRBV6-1	TGTGCCAGCACTGAAGGACAGGGCGGGTCCAACGAGCAGTACTTC	CASTEGQGGSNEQYF
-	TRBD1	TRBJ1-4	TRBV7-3	TGTGCCAGCAGCTCCGGGACAGGGGGAATTGGGCTCGATGAAAAACTGTTTTTT	CASSSGTGGIGLDEKLFF
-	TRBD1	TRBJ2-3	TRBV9	TGTGCCAGCAGCGTAGACAGGGGTAGCGATACGCAGTATTTT	CASSVDRGSDTQYF
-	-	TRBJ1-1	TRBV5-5	TGTGCCAGCAGCTTGGCCGGGATGAACACTGAAGCTTTCTTT	CASSLAGMNTEAFF
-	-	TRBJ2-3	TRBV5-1	TGCGCCAGCAGCTTGGAAGGGGGCACAGATACGCAGTATTTT	CASSLEGGTDTQYF
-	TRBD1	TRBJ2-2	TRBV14	TGTGCCAGCAGCTGGGCAGGGGGCGTCACCGGGGAGCTGTTTTTT	CASSWAGGVTGELFF
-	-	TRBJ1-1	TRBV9	TGTGCCAGCAGCGTAGATGCGGGGCGGGAAGCTTTCTTT	CASSVDAGREAFF
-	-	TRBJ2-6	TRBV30	TGTGCCTGGAGTGTGGGCCACTCTGGGGCCAACGTCCTGACTTTC	CAWSVGHSGANVLTF
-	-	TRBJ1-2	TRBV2	TGTGCCAGCAGTGAACAACAGGGATCGTACTATGGCTACACCTTC	CASSEQQGSYYGYTF
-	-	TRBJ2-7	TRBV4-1	TGCGCCAGCAGCCAGAAACGAAACGGACAGCACGAGCAGTACTTC	CASSQKRNGQHEQYF
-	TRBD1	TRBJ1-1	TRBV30	TGTGCCTGGAGTTGGACAGGGGGCGCGAAAACTGAAGCTTTCTTT	CAWSWTGGAKTEAFF
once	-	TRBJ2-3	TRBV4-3	TGCGCCAGCAGCCAAGATCGAGGGGGAGATACGCAGTATTTT	CASSQDRGGDTQYF
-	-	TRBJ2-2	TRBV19	TGTGCCAGTGCGAGTCGGCTAGATAGGGGCACCGGGGAGCTGTTTTTT	CASASRLDRGTGELFF
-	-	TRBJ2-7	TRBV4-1	TGCGCCAGCAGCCAAGATTGTACGGCCGGGACATTTGGGAATTGCGAGCAGTACTTC	CASSQDCTAGTFGNCEQYF
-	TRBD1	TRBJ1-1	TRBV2	TGTGCCAGCACCGCCGACAGGGGCACGAACACTGAAGCTTTCTTT	CASTADRGTNTEAFF
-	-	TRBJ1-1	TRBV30	TGTGCCTGGAACCCCCGGGGGGTCGCTATGAACACTGAAGCTTTCTTT	CAWNPRGVAMNTEAFF
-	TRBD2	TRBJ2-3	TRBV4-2	TGTGCCAGCAGCCAAGCACGCGGGAGGTTGGCAGATACGCAGTATTTT	CASSQARGRLADTQYF
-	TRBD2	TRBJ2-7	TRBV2	TGTGCCAGCAGTCCGGGACTAGCGTCTTCCTACGAGCAGTACTTC	CASSPGLASSYEQYF
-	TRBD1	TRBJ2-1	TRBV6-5	TGTGCCAGCAGCACCGGGACAGGGTATAACAATGAGCAGTTCTTC	CASSTGTGYNNEQFF